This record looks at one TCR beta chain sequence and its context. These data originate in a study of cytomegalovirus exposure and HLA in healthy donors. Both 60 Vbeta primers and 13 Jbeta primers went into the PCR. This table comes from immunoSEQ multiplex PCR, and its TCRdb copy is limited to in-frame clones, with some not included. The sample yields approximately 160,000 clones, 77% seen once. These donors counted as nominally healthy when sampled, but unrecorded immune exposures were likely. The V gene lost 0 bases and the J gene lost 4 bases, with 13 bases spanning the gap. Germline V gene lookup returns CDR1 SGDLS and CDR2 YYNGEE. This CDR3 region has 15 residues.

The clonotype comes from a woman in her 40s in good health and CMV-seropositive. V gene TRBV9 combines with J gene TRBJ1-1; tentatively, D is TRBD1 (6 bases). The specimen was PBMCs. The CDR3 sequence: CASSVGGRGGTEAFF. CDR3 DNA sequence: TGTGCCAGCAGCGTAGGGGGGAGGGGGGGCACTGAAGCTTTCTTT.